Shown below are 4 T cell receptor beta chains from a single sample sequenced in a study of post-analysis software for immune sequencing data. Tagging with unique molecular identifiers was a feature of the TCR beta cDNA libraries. In TCRdb, the PCR reads were re-called with MiXCR into one record per CDR3 protein. Of 700,000 to 800,000 distinct CDR3 sequences detected, 30% appear once; the ten largest clones hold roughly 0.54%. Study results and caveats: Compared with controls, patients had more of five TRBV segments, including TRBV5-6, TRBV5-1 and TRBV20-1.

Their antigens remain unidentified. The specimen was blood. The receptors shown here come from a girl aged 10-17 years with multiple sclerosis.

This clonotype was detected a few times. The V gene is TRBV5-1, the J gene TRBJ2-1; TRBD2 agrees at 11 bases. Germline assignment: CDR1 SGHRS and CDR2 YFSETQ. The trim removed 4 bases at V and 3 bases at J, leaving 6 bases unmatched. This CDR3 has 16 residues. The CDR3 DNA reads as TGCGCCAGCAGCACCGGGACTAGCGGAGACTACAATGAGCAGTTCTTC. The encoded protein is CASSTGTSGDYNEQFF.

V gene TRBV6-6 combines with J gene TRBJ2-1, with 11 positions matching TRBD2. This CDR3 spans 16 amino acids. Germline V gene data show CDR1 as MNHNY and CDR2 as SVGAGI (reference sequence). V lost 6 bases to trimming and J lost 5 bases; unmatched junction nucleotides: 9. The CDR3 DNA is TGTGCCAGCAGGGGTAGCGGGAGGGCCCAAAACAATGAGCAGTTCTTC. This encodes CASRGSGRAQNNEQFF.

This clonotype was detected only a few times. The V gene is TRBV20-1, the J gene TRBJ1-6; 7 bases are a match to TRBD1. With V trimmed by 6 bases and J by 7 bases, 12 bases remained unmatched. In germline, CDR1 is DFQATT, CDR2 SNEGSKA (reference sequence). There are 15 residues in the CDR3. In DNA, the CDR3 is TGCAGTGCGGACGAGCGACAGGGTCGGAATTCACCCCTCCACTTT. Its protein product is CSADERQGRNSPLHF.

This clonotype has a handful of counts. The chain combines TRBV3-1 with TRBJ2-4, with TRBD1 matching 9 bases. CDR3 size: 18 residues. The germline V gene has CDR1 LGHDT and CDR2 YNNKEL (reference sequence). V gave up 6 bases and J gave up 6 bases; unmatched junction bases: 18. Written as DNA, the CDR3 is TGTGCCAGCAGGGACTTCACGGGACAGGGAGATTTGGGAAACATTCAGTACTTC. The encoded protein is CASRDFTGQGDLGNIQYF.